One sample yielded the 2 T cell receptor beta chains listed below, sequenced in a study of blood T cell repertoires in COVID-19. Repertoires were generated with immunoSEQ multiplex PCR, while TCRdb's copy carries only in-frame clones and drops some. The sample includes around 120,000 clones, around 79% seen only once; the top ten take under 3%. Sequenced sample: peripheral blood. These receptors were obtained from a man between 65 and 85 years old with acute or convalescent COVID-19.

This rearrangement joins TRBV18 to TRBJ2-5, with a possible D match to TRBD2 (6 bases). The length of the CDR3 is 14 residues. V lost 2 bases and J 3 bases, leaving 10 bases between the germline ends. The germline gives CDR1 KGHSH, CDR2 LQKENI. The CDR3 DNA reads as TGTGCCAGCTCACCATGGGGCGGGGAAGAGACCCAGTACTTC. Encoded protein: CASSPWGGEETQYF.

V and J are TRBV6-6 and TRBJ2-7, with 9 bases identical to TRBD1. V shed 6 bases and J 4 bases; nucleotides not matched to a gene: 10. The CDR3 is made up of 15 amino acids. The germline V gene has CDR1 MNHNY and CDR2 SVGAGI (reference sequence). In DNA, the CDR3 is TGTGCCAGCAGGGGGACGGGACAGGGAACTTACGAGCAGTACTTC. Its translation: CASRGTGQGTYEQYF.